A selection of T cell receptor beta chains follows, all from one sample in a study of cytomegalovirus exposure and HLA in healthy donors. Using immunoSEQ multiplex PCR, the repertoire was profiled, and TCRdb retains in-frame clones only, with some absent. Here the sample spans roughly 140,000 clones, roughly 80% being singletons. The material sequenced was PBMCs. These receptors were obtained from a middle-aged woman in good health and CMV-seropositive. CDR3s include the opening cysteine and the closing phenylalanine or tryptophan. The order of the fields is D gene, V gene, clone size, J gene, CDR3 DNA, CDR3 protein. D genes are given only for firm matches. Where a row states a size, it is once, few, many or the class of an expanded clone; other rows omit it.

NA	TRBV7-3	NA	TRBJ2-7	TGTGCCAGCAGCTCCGGACAGAGCTACGAGCAGTACTTC	CASSSGQSYEQYF
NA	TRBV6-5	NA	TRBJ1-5	TGTGCCAGCAGCCCCCGGGGAAATAGCAATCAGCCCCAGCATTTT	CASSPRGNSNQPQHF
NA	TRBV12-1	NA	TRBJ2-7	TGTGCCAGCAGCTTTTCCAGGCCGGGGGAGCAGTACTTC	CASSFSRPGEQYF
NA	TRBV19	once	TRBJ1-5	TGTGCCAGTAGTAGGGGGGGCGGAGGAAATAGCAATCAGCCCCAGCATTTT	CASSRGGGGNSNQPQHF
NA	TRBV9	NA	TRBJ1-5	TGTGCCAGCAGCGTAGGGATCGGGAATCAGCCCCAGCATTTT	CASSVGIGNQPQHF
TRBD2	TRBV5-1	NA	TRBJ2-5	TGCGCCAGCAGCTGGGGGGACTACTCACAAGAGACCCAGTACTTC	CASSWGDYSQETQYF
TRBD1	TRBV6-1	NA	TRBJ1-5	TGTGCCAGCAGGTGGGGACAGGGTAGCAATCAGCCCCAGCATTTT	CASRWGQGSNQPQHF
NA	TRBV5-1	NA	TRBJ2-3	TGCGCCAGCAGCTTGGTAGGTTCCGCGGGCACAGATACGCAGTATTTT	CASSLVGSAGTDTQYF
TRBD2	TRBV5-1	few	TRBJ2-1	TGCGCCAGCAGCCCCGGGACTAGCTTCCGTGAGCAGTTCTTC	CASSPGTSFREQFF
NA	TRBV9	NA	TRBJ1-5	TGTGCCAGCAGCGCCTCAGGGAGCAATCAGCCCCAGCATTTT	CASSASGSNQPQHF
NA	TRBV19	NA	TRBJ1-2	TGTGCCAGTAGTATATCAGGGTTTGGTGGCTACACCTTC	CASSISGFGGYTF
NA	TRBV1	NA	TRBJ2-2	TGCACCAGCAGCCCCCGACAGGGGGCGCGTTTAGCCACCGGGGAGCTGTTTTTT	CTSSPRQGARLATGELFF
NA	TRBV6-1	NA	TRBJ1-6	TGTGCCAGCAGTGACGGCTCCTATAATTCACCCCTCCACTTT	CASSDGSYNSPLHF
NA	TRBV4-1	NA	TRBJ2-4	TGCGCCAGCAGCCCGGGACTTTTAGCCAAAAACATTCAGTACTTC	CASSPGLLAKNIQYF
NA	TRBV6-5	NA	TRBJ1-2	TGTGCCAGCAGTAATCAACAGGGAGGGAACTATGGCTACACCTTC	CASSNQQGGNYGYTF
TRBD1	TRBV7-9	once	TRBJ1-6	TGTGCCAGCAGCTCCTCACAGGGGGGTTCTTCACCCCTCCACTTT	CASSSSQGGSSPLHF
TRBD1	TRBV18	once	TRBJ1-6	TGTGCCAGCTCACCAAATTTGGACAGGGCTAATTCACCCCTCCACTTT	CASSPNLDRANSPLHF
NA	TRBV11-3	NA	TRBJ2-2	TGTGCCAGCAGCTTAGGCGGGGCCGCGAACACCGGGGAGCTGTTTTTT	CASSLGGAANTGELFF
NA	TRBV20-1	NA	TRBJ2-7	TGCAGTGCTCGACTTGTTGGCGAGCAGTACTTC	CSARLVGEQYF
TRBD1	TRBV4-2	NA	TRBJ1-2	TGTGCCAGCAGCCAAGAGACAGGGGCTAACTATGGCTACACCTTC	CASSQETGANYGYTF
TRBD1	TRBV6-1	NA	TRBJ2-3	TGTGCCAGCAGTGGTTTAGGACAGGGGACAGATACGCAGTATTTT	CASSGLGQGTDTQYF
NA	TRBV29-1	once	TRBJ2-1	TGCAGCGTTCTGGTTGTGGCCGAAATCAATGAGCAGTTCTTC	CSVLVVAEINEQFF
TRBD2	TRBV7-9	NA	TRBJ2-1	TGTGCCAGCAGCTTAGCGCGCGGGGGTTACAATGAGCAGCTCTTC	CASSLARGGYNEQLF
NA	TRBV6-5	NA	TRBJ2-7	TGTGCCAGCAGTTACTCGATACTCACCTACGAGCAGTACTTC	CASSYSILTYEQYF
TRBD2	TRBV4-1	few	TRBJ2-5	TGCGCCAGCAGCCAAGTCCCTAGCGGGGGGTACCAAGAGACCCAGTACTTC	CASSQVPSGGYQETQYF
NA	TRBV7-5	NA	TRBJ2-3	TGTGTCAGAAGCACTAGCGGGGGGGCCAGGGATACGCAGTATTTT	CVRSTSGGARDTQYF
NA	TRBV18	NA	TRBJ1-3	TGTGCCAGCTCACCTAGTATATTGGTCTCTGGAAACACCATATATTTT	CASSPSILVSGNTIYF
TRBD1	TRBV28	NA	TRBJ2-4	TGTGCCAGCAGTTTCGGGACAGTGTCGAAAAACATTCAGTACTTC	CASSFGTVSKNIQYF
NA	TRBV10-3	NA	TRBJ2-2	TGTGCCGTCAGTGAGTCGTCCAGCAGAGGAGGCGGGGAGCTGTTTTTT	CAVSESSSRGGGELFF
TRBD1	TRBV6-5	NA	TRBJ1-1	TGTGCCAGCAGTTACACCGGGACAGGCTTGAACACTGAAGCTTTCTTT	CASSYTGTGLNTEAFF
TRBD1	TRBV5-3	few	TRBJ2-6	TGTGCCAGAAGGGAGACAGGGTTCTCCTCTGGGGCCAACGTCCTGACTTTC	CARRETGFSSGANVLTF
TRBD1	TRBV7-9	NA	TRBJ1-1	TGTGCCAGCAGCTTAGAAGGGACAGGGATGACTGAAGCTTTCTTT	CASSLEGTGMTEAFF
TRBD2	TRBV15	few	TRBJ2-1	TGTGCCACCAGCAGAGTTAGCGGGGGGTACAATGAGCAGTTCTTC	CATSRVSGGYNEQFF
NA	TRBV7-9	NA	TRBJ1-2	TGTGCCAGCAGCGTCGGGACTCAGGAAAGAGGCACCTTC	CASSVGTQERGTF
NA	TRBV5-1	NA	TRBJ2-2	TGCGCCAGCAGCTTGAGTCTAATCCTACGCAATTCGGGGGAGCTGTTTTTT	CASSLSLILRNSGELFF
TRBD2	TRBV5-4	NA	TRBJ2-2	TGTGCCAGCAGCCGCGAGGGGCGGGGGGGCTCCGGGGAGCTGTTTTTT	CASSREGRGGSGELFF